The next 7 T cell receptor beta chains were all read from a single sample in a study of T-cell memory formation after mild COVID-19. TCRdb independently ran MiXCR on the 5' RACE reads; one entry per CDR3 protein. The sample lists under 200,000 distinct CDR3 sequences; 9.5% to 13% were seen once. What was sequenced was PBMCs or a T cell subset sorted from them (not recorded which). All receptors come from a man aged 18 to 30 who had mild COVID-19 (a few samples of this study predate the infection). Cell type and time point are not known.

The gene calls are TRBV12-3 or TRBV12-4 and TRBJ1-5; D is unresolved. CDR3 length: 13 amino acids. Trimming left V 3 bases short and J 6 bases short, with 9 bases between. The CDR3 loop is CASSFGPRQPQHF. In DNA form, the CDR3 reads TGTGCCAGCAGTTTCGGGCCCCGTCAGCCCCAGCATTTT.

The V and J genes are TRBV6-5 and TRBJ1-1, with TRBD1 as a possible D gene (6 bases). Germline CDR1 and CDR2: MNHEY and SVGAGI. This CDR3 has 12 residues. Trimming cost V 2 bases and J 7 bases, with 8 bases left between them. As DNA, the CDR3 is TGTGCCAGCAGTTACCAGGGGAATGAAGCTTTCTTT. Amino acid sequence: CASSYQGNEAFF.

The V gene is TRBV7-2, the J gene TRBJ1-3; D might be TRBD1 (6 bases). Germline CDR1 and CDR2: SGHTA and FQGNSA. The CDR3 extends over 17 amino acids. V was clipped by 5 bases and J by 0 bases, with 17 bases between them. The CDR3 here is CASSGVVGHFSGNTIYF. The DNA for the CDR3 is TGTGCCAGCAGCGGGGTCGTGGGACACTTCTCTGGAAACACCATATATTTT.

There are many counts of this clonotype. The chain combines TRBV5-5 with TRBJ2-4; no clear D gene. The CDR3 spans 14 residues. Between the trimmed V and J ends, which lost 6 bases and 3 bases, there was a span of 13 bases. Germline lookup yields CDR1 SGHKS and CDR2 YYEKEE (reference sequence). As DNA, the CDR3 is TGTGCCAGCACCCCGGCCTTCGGCAAAAACATTCAGTACTTC. It encodes CASTPAFGKNIQYF.

This clonotype was observed at least ten times. The V and J genes are TRBV6-5 and TRBJ2-3; 11 nucleotides match TRBD2. The CDR3 has 18 amino acids. Per germline, CDR1 MNHEY and CDR2 SVGAGI. J lost 1 base, V lost 0 bases, and 6 bases had no gene match. This chain's CDR3 is CASSYSRRLAGRTDTQYF. CDR3 sequence (DNA): TGTGCCAGCAGTTACTCGCGGCGACTAGCGGGGCGCACAGATACGCAGTATTTT.

This clonotype has just a few counts. DNA for the CDR3: TGTGCCAGCAGTCGCTTGTGGGACCTCACAGATACGCAGTATTTT. This encodes CASSRLWDLTDTQYF. The chain links TRBV5-5 to TRBJ2-3; D might be TRBD1 or TRBD2, each matching 5 bases. V lost 5 bases to trimming and J lost 2 bases, with 15 bases between them. The germline CDR1 and CDR2 sequences are SGHKS and YYEKEE (reference sequence). The CDR3 is 15 amino acids.

The chain combines TRBV18 with TRBJ2-7; D unclear. The CDR3 covers 15 residues. V was pared by 4 bases and J by 4 bases, with 17 bases between. Germline V lookup: CDR1 KGHSH, CDR2 LQKENI. The DNA for the CDR3 is TGTGCCAGCTCACAAGCGATAACCTGGGGATACGAGCAGTACTTC. Translated, it gives CASSQAITWGYEQYF.